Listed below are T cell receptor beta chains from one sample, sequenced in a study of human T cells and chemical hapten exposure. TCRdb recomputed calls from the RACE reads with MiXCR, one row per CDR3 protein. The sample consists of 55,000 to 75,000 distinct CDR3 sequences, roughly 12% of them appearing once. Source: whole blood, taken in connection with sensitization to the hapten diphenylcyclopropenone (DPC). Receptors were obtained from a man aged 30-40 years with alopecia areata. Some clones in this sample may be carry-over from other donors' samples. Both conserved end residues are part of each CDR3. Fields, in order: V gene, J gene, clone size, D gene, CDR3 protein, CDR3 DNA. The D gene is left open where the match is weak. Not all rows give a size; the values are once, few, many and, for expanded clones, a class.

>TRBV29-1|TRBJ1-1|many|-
CSTYSNTEAFF
TGCAGCACCTACTCGAACACTGAAGCTTTCTTT
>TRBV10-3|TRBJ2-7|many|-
CAISEGPTYEQYF
TGTGCCATCAGTGAAGGGCCAACCTACGAGCAGTACTTC
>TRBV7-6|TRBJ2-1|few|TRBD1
CASSSGTGGHNEQFF
TGTGCCAGCAGCTCCGGGACAGGGGGTCACAATGAGCAGTTCTTC
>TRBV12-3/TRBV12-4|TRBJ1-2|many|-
CASSPHSFLKSYTF
TGTGCCAGCAGTCCCCACTCCTTCCTGAAGAGCTACACCTTC
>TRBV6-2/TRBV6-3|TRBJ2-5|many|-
CASSSFGGEETQYF
TGTGCCAGCAGTTCGTTTGGGGGAGAAGAGACCCAGTACTTC
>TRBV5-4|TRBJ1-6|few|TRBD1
CASSLAAGGRNSPLHF
TGTGCCAGCAGCTTGGCGGCAGGGGGCCGTAATTCACCCCTCCACTTT
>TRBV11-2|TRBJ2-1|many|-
CASSEDPWAQFF
TGTGCCAGCAGCGAAGACCCATGGGCGCAGTTCTTC
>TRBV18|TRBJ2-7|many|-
CASSPGHVAYEQYF
TGTGCCAGCTCACCAGGACACGTTGCCTACGAGCAGTACTTC
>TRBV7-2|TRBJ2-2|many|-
CASSSPVWAGIRTGELFF
TGTGCCAGCAGCTCACCTGTGTGGGCGGGGATCAGGACCGGGGAGCTGTTTTTT
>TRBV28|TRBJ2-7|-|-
CASSLLRGNEQYF
TGTGCCAGCAGTCTGCTCCGGGGCAACGAGCAGTACTTC
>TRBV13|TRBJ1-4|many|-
CASTISLATNEKLFF
TGTGCCAGCACCATTAGCCTCGCAACTAATGAAAAACTGTTTTTT
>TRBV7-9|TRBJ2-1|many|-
CGSLQVPYNEQFF
TGTGGCTCCCTCCAGGTGCCCTACAATGAGCAGTTCTTC
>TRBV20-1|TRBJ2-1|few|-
CSAARGRGNEQFF
TGCAGTGCTGCGAGAGGGAGAGGAAATGAGCAGTTCTTC
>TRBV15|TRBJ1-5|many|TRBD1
CATSGDPQGAGNQPQHF
TGTGCCACCAGCGGCGATCCTCAGGGGGCGGGCAATCAGCCCCAGCATTTT
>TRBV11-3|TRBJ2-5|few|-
CASSLVSQETQYF
TGTGCCAGCAGCTTAGTTTCGCAAGAGACCCAGTACTTC
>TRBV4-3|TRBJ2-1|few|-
CASSQDYGSSPYNEQFF
TGCGCCAGCAGCCAAGATTATGGGAGCTCCCCTTACAATGAGCAGTTCTTC
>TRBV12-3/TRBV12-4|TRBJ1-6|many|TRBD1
CASSLGTGIRSPLHF
TGTGCCAGCAGTTTAGGGACAGGGATACGTTCACCCCTCCATTTT
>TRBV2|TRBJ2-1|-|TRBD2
CASSGLGLVAYNEQFF
TGTGCCAGCAGTGGCCTAGGACTAGTCGCCTACAATGAGCAGTTCTTC
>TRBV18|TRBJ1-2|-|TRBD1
CASSPGPSGTDTYGYTF
TGTGCCAGCTCACCGGGTCCGAGCGGGACAGATACTTATGGCTACACCTTC
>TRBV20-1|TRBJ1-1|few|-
CSASRYGVNTEAFF
TGCAGTGCTTCCCGATATGGGGTGAACACTGAAGCTTTCTTT
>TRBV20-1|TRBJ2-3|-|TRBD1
CSASPGQGVTDTQYF
TGCAGTGCTAGCCCGGGACAGGGAGTAACAGATACGCAGTATTTT
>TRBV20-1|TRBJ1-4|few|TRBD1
CSAFTTGGTNEKLFF
TGCAGTGCTTTTACTACAGGGGGGACTAATGAAAAACTGTTTTTT
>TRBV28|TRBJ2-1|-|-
CASSYGANNEQFF
TGTGCCAGCAGTTATGGGGCAAACAATGAGCAGTTCTTC
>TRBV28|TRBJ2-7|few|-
CASSLILGGSSRTYEQYF
TGTGCCAGCAGCCTCATTTTGGGCGGATCATCACGAACCTACGAGCAGTACTTC
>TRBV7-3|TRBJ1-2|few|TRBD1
CASSPTGTGGDGYTF
TGTGCCAGCAGCCCCACCGGGACAGGGGGCGATGGCTACACCTTC
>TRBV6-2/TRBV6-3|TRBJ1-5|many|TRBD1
CASRNRGHQPQHF
TGTGCCAGCAGGAACAGGGGCCATCAGCCCCAGCATTTT
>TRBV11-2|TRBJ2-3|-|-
CASSLPGTDTQYF
TGTGCCAGCAGCTTACCAGGGACAGATACGCAGTATTTT
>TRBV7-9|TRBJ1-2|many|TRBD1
CASSLDRGHYGYTF
TGTGCCAGCAGCTTGGACAGGGGGCACTATGGCTACACCTTC
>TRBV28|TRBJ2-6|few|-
CASSLRRQTRSGANVLTF
TGTGCCAGCAGTTTACGCCGACAGACACGCTCTGGGGCCAACGTCCTGACTTTC
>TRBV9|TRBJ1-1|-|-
CASGGGHTEAFF
TGTGCCAGCGGAGGGGGGCACACTGAAGCTTTCTTT
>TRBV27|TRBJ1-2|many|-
CASSLAGHGYTF
TGTGCCAGCAGTTTAGCCGGGCACGGCTACACCTTC